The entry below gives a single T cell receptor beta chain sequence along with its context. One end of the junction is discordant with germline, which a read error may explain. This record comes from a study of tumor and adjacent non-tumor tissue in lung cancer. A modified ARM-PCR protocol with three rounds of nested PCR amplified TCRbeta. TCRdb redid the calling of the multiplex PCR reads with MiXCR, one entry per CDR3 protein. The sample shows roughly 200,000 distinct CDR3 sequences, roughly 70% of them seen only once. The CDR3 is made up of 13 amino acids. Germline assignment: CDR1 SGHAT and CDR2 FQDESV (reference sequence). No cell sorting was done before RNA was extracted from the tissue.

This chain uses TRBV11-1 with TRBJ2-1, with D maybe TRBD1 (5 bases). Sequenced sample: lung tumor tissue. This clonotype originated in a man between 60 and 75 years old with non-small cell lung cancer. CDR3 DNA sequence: TGTGCCGGCAGCTTACAGGTGTACAATGAGCAGCTCTTC. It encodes CAGSLQVYNEQLF.